The 4 T cell receptor beta chains below were found in one sample sequenced in a study of cytotoxic CD8 clonotypes in ibrutinib-treated CLL. Repertoires were generated with immunoSEQ multiplex PCR, while TCRdb's copy carries only in-frame clones and drops some. The table lists over 70,000 clones, roughly three quarters of them singletons. Material: PBMCs, obtained after 12 months of ibrutinib treatment. These receptors all stem from a human donor with chronic lymphocytic leukemia.

Comments on this clone: Possible read error: a much larger clone is one base away. The rearrangement joins TRBV14 to TRBJ1-2; a possible D gene is TRBD1 (5 bases). The germline V gene encodes CDR1 SGHDN and CDR2 FVKESK. This CDR3 is built from 13 residues. Trimming shortened V by 4 bases and J by 3 bases, and 9 bases separated the two germline ends. The CDR3 reads CASSPGTDYGYTF. Here the CDR3 DNA reads TGTGCCAGCAGCCCCGGGACCGACTATGGCTACACCTTC.

The chain combines TRBV7-8 with TRBJ2-3, with 9 bases matching TRBD1. Germline loops: CDR1 SGHVS, CDR2 FQNEAQ. The CDR3 contains 15 residues. Trimming cost V 5 bases and J 4 bases; bases outside gene matches: 7. CDR3 coding DNA: TGTGCCAGCAGCACCCCGGGACAGGGACCAGATACGCAGTATTTT. This sequence encodes CASSTPGQGPDTQYF.

The genes are TRBV7-3 and TRBJ2-7; a possible D gene is TRBD2 (5 bases). The V gene's germline CDR1 is SGHTA and CDR2 FQGTGA. The CDR3 covers 13 residues. V dropped 3 bases and J dropped 5 bases, with 11 bases sitting between them. The CDR3, as DNA: TGTGCCAGCAGCTTTGTCCCACTAGACGAGCAGTACTTC. It specifies CASSFVPLDEQYF.

The table lists this clone with a count of one. This rearrangement joins TRBV6-1 to TRBJ1-4; 8 bases match TRBD1. Trimming at V came to 7 bases and at J to 10 bases, leaving 14 bases not matched to a gene. CDR1 and CDR2 (germline): MNHNS, SASEGT. The CDR3 is 15 residues long. The CDR3 bases are TGTGCCAGCAAGGACAACAGGGGGAGTTTGGGAAAACTGTTTTTT. Its protein product is CASKDNRGSLGKLFF.